Listed below are T cell receptor beta chains from one sample, sequenced in a study of blood T cells in healthy people across ages. One entry per CDR3 protein results from TCRdb running MiXCR on the 5' RACE reads. The table shows about 1.8 million distinct CDR3 sequences, with approximately 50% occurring only once. The sequenced sample was blood. The receptors were sampled from a woman between 40 and 55 years old in good health. CDR3s include the opening cysteine and the closing phenylalanine or tryptophan. D genes are given only for firm matches. Clone size is given for some rows only: seen once, a few or many times, or a class if the clone is expanded.

v_gene	abundance	d_gene	j_gene	CDR3nt	CDR3aa
TRBV7-9	.	TRBD1	TRBJ1-2	TGCGCCAGCAGTTCGGGACAGATCCTACATCCCTATGGCTACACCTTC	CASSSGQILHPYGYTF
TRBV20-1	.	TRBD2	TRBJ2-4	TGCAGTCGAGGACTAGCATTACAAAACATTCAGTACTTC	CSRGLALQNIQYF
TRBV6-6	few	TRBD1	TRBJ2-7	TGTGCCAGCAGTGACCGACAGGGGAACGAGCAGTACTTC	CASSDRQGNEQYF
TRBV5-1	.	.	TRBJ2-1	TGCGCCAGCAGCGGGTTCGGGCAGTCCGCCAATGAGCAGTTCTTC	CASSGFGQSANEQFF
TRBV18	.	TRBD1	TRBJ2-5	TGTGCCAGCTCACCCACGGCCACGGGACAGGGGGCCCTCGGGTACTTC	CASSPTATGQGALGYF
TRBV20-1	.	.	TRBJ2-1	TGCAGTGCTAGACTACTACCGAGCTCCTACAATGAGCAGTTCTTC	CSARLLPSSYNEQFF
TRBV10-1	.	TRBD1	TRBJ2-3	TGCGCCAGCCCCGGGACAGGGGGGTTCACAGATACGCAGTATTTT	CASPGTGGFTDTQYF
TRBV7-2	.	.	TRBJ2-3	TGTGCCAGCAGCTTAACGATCGCAGATACGCAGTATTTT	CASSLTIADTQYF
TRBV27	few	.	TRBJ2-4	TGTGCCAGCAGTTTGAGGCCAGACTCTAGGAACATTCAGTACTTC	CASSLRPDSRNIQYF
TRBV4-3	.	TRBD1	TRBJ1-2	TGCGCAACCACCCGTACAGACAGGGGAGTCGACGGCTACACCTTC	CATTRTDRGVDGYTF
TRBV7-2	few	.	TRBJ2-3	TGTGCCAGCAGCTTAGCGGGGGGGCCGGCACAGTATTTT	CASSLAGGPAQYF
TRBV10-3	few	TRBD1	TRBJ1-2	TGTGCCTCTCAAGGTGGATCAGGGGGTGGCTATGGCTACACCTTC	CASQGGSGGGYGYTF
TRBV6-6	.	TRBD1	TRBJ1-4	TGTGCCAGCAGTACGGGACAGGGTTCAACTAATGAAAAACTGTTTTTT	CASSTGQGSTNEKLFF
TRBV4-3	.	TRBD1	TRBJ1-6	TGCGCCAGCAGCCAAGAATTGGCAGGGGGCAATAATTCACCCCTCCACTTT	CASSQELAGGNNSPLHF
TRBV2	.	.	TRBJ2-7	TGTGCCAGCAGTGAAAATTGGCGGCAGGACGAGCAGTACTTC	CASSENWRQDEQYF
TRBV4-3	few	.	TRBJ2-7	TGCGCCAGCAGCCAGATGTGCCGTGCCGACCCCACAGCCTACGAGCAGTACTTC	CASSQMCRADPTAYEQYF
TRBV20-1	.	.	TRBJ2-6	TGCAGTGCTAGAGCGTTTGGGCGAGGGAGGAACTCTGGGGCCAACGTCCTGACTTTC	CSARAFGRGRNSGANVLTF
TRBV28	.	.	TRBJ1-2	TGTGCCAGCAGTCCATTCGGCCGGGATCCCGCGGGCTATGGCTACACCTTC	CASSPFGRDPAGYGYTF
TRBV24-1	.	TRBD2	TRBJ2-1	TGTGCCACCAGCGGGACTAGCGGGGAAAATGAGCAGTTCTTC	CATSGTSGENEQFF
TRBV2	few	TRBD2	TRBJ2-1	TGTGCCAGCGAAGGACTAGCGGGGGTCAATGAGCAGTTCTTC	CASEGLAGVNEQFF
TRBV6-2/TRBV6-3	few	TRBD1	TRBJ2-1	TGTGCCAGCAGCCGGCACGGGACAGGAGGCAATGAGCAGTTCTTC	CASSRHGTGGNEQFF
TRBV6-5	.	.	TRBJ2-5	TGTGCCAGCAGTTACTTAGACCTTAAAAGGGAGCAGTACTTC	CASSYLDLKREQYF
TRBV4-2	.	TRBD1	TRBJ1-2	TGTGCCAGCAGCCAGACAGGGACAGCTAACTATGGCTACACCTTC	CASSQTGTANYGYTF
TRBV27	many	.	TRBJ2-3	TGTGCCAGCAGCCCCAACACAGATACGCAGTATTTT	CASSPNTDTQYF
TRBV11-1	.	TRBD2	TRBJ2-3	TGTGCCGGCAGCTTAGCACTAGCGGTCCGCACAGATACGCAGTATTTT	CAGSLALAVRTDTQYF
TRBV7-8	.	TRBD1	TRBJ2-7	TGTGCCAGCAGCTTAGAAAGAGGGGGGACAGGGAAGATCGAGCAGTACTTC	CASSLERGGTGKIEQYF
TRBV4-1	few	.	TRBJ1-2	TGCGCCAGCAGCCAATCCTGGACTACTCTCGATGGCTACACCTTC	CASSQSWTTLDGYTF
TRBV29-1	few	TRBD1	TRBJ1-1	TGCAGCGTTGAACCTACCAGGGGGCGTATTACTGAAGCTTTCTTT	CSVEPTRGRITEAFF
TRBV13	few	TRBD2	TRBJ2-1	TGTGCCAGCAGCCCTGGTCCGGGACTAGCGGGGTATGAGCAGTTCTTC	CASSPGPGLAGYEQFF
TRBV5-1	.	.	TRBJ1-1	TGCGCCAGCAGCTCGAGCCTAATAGGCAACACTGAAGCTTTCTTT	CASSSSLIGNTEAFF
TRBV29-1	many	.	TRBJ2-7	TGCAGTCTTAAGGAAGCAGGGTCCTACGAGCAGTACTTC	CSLKEAGSYEQYF
TRBV6-6	few	.	TRBJ2-4	TGTGCCAGCAGTCCTCAGGGATGGGACCACAAAAACATTCAGTACTTC	CASSPQGWDHKNIQYF
TRBV29-1	.	.	TRBJ2-6	TGCAGCGCCGACTCTGGGGCCAACATCCTGACTTTC	CSADSGANILTF
TRBV5-1	.	TRBD2	TRBJ2-4	TGCGCCAGCAGCATCGGACTAGCGGGGAAAAACATTCAGTACTTC	CASSIGLAGKNIQYF
TRBV29-1	.	.	TRBJ1-2	TGCAGCGTTGAACAGGGTCACTACACCTTC	CSVEQGHYTF
TRBV6-6	.	.	TRBJ2-7	TGTGCCAGCAGTTACTCGAGAGCAGCCTCCTACGAGCAGTACTTC	CASSYSRAASYEQYF
TRBV5-1	.	TRBD2	TRBJ2-5	TGCGCCAGCAGCTTGGAGGGGACTAGGCGGAATGAGCAGTACTTC	CASSLEGTRRNEQYF
TRBV7-2	.	TRBD2	TRBJ2-5	TGTGCCAGCAGCGCCACTCTAGCGGGGGGCTCCCAAGAGACCCAGTACTTC	CASSATLAGGSQETQYF
TRBV5-5	.	.	TRBJ1-4	TGTGCCAGCAGCTTGGACACGGGAGGGGCTTTTGAAAAACTGTTTTTT	CASSLDTGGAFEKLFF
TRBV12-3/TRBV12-4	.	.	TRBJ2-3	TGTGCCAGCACCCCTTGGGGGGGGCGCACAGATACGCAGTATTTT	CASTPWGGRTDTQYF
TRBV20-1	.	.	TRBJ1-2	TGCAGTGCTAGAGGCTCCGAGGTTGGGCATGGCTACACCTTC	CSARGSEVGHGYTF
TRBV4-1	.	.	TRBJ1-4	TGCGCCAGCAGCCAAGATGGGAAGGTTAATGAAAAACTGTTTTTT	CASSQDGKVNEKLFF
TRBV12-3/TRBV12-4	.	.	TRBJ1-4	TGTGCCAGCAGTTTCGGGGTGAAGGAAAAACTGTTTTTT	CASSFGVKEKLFF
TRBV25-1	.	.	TRBJ1-2	TGTGCCAGCAGTGAATCTGTGGGTGGCTACACCTTC	CASSESVGGYTF
TRBV7-3	.	.	TRBJ1-2	TGTGCCAGCAGCTTAATTGCGGGCCGGGGGGATGGCTACACCTTC	CASSLIAGRGDGYTF
TRBV21-1	few	.	TRBJ2-7	TGTGCCAGCAGCCCCCACGGGGGGAAAGATCCCTACGAGCAGTACTTC	CASSPHGGKDPYEQYF
TRBV3-1	.	TRBD2	TRBJ2-1	TGTGCCAGCAGCCAAGATGCTAGCGGGTCTAGAAATGAGCAGTTCTTC	CASSQDASGSRNEQFF
TRBV7-8	.	TRBD1	TRBJ1-1	TGTGCCAGCACCTACGGGACAGCGAACACTGAAGCTTTCTTT	CASTYGTANTEAFF
TRBV12-3/TRBV12-4	.	.	TRBJ1-6	TGTGCCAGCAGTTTTGGAGGAGGCTCACGATCACCCCTCCACTTT	CASSFGGGSRSPLHF
TRBV9	.	TRBD2	TRBJ2-3	TGTGCCAGCAGCGTAGTCGCGGGGGAGATCACAGATACGCAGTATTTT	CASSVVAGEITDTQYF
TRBV9	.	TRBD1	TRBJ2-5	TGTGCCAGCAGCGTGAGACAGGGGGCCCGAGAGACCCAGTACTTC	CASSVRQGARETQYF
TRBV28	few	.	TRBJ2-3	TGTGCCAGCAGCGGGACTCCGGGGGATACGCAGTATTTT	CASSGTPGDTQYF